Listed below are T cell receptor beta chains from one sample, sequenced in a study of blood T cell repertoires in COVID-19. Some clones are missing from TCRdb's copy, which holds only in-frame ones; the method was immunoSEQ multiplex PCR. The sample has some 81,000 clones, roughly 96% seen once. Source material: peripheral blood. These receptors all come from a human donor with active COVID-19. The donor label of this sample is uncertain. CDR3s include the opening cysteine and the closing phenylalanine or tryptophan. Each record gives: V gene, J gene, clone size, D gene, CDR3 protein. A D gene is named only where the DNA matches it firmly. Only part of the rows carry a size: once, few, many, or a class if the clone is expanded.

V: TRBV6-6; J: TRBJ2-1; size: NA; D: NA; CDR3: CASSYHGLGNEQFF
V: TRBV3-1/TRBV3-2; J: TRBJ1-4; size: once; D: TRBD1; CDR3: CASRNRGGGEKLFF
V: TRBV9; J: TRBJ2-5; size: NA; D: TRBD1; CDR3: CASSETGAQETQYF
V: TRBV7-7; J: TRBJ2-5; size: NA; D: NA; CDR3: CASSLSVNILETQYF
V: TRBV4-1; J: TRBJ2-7; size: NA; D: TRBD2; CDR3: CASSHRLAGETGHYEQYF
V: TRBV5-4; J: TRBJ1-1; size: NA; D: NA; CDR3: CASSRDTLNTEAFF
V: TRBV3-1/TRBV3-2; J: TRBJ1-3; size: once; D: NA; CDR3: CASSPYSGNTIYF
V: TRBV9; J: TRBJ2-2; size: NA; D: TRBD2; CDR3: CASSGTSGLPGELFF
V: TRBV2; J: TRBJ1-2; size: NA; D: NA; CDR3: CASSEISRLRGYTF
V: TRBV2; J: TRBJ2-4; size: NA; D: NA; CDR3: CASSPIGQSNIQYF